This T cell receptor (beta chain) came from a study of blood T cell repertoires in COVID-19. Study overall: Donors in the United States, Italy and Spain gave samples during acute or convalescent COVID-19. The analysed material was cDNA or gDNA that came from T cells, B-cell-depleted T cells, or PBMCs.

The V gene lost 1 base and the J gene lost 0 bases, with 15 bases spanning the gap. Germline V gene lookup returns CDR1 SGHTA and CDR2 FQGNSA. The CDR3 covers 17 residues. As handled by the study authors: Quantification of nucleated cells was approximated via reference gene primer amplification. Using immunoSEQ multiplex PCR, the repertoire was profiled, and TCRdb retains in-frame clones only, with some absent. V, J and clone size were drawn from that table, and D and trimming were deduced from the DNA. The repertoire holds some 260,000 clones, with about 79% as singletons. The chain combines TRBV7-2 with TRBJ1-1; D is possibly TRBD1 (6 bases). The TCR was taken from a man older than 75 with acute or convalescent COVID-19. Source material: peripheral blood. CDR3 DNA: TGTGCCAGCAGCTTAGTTCACTCAGGGGTTATGAACACTGAAGCTTTCTTT. Its translation is CASSLVHSGVMNTEAFF.